This T cell receptor beta chain was sequenced for a study of technical replicates of blood from a few donors. Some clones are missing from TCRdb's copy, which holds only in-frame ones; the method was immunoSEQ multiplex PCR. The sample carries 55,000 to 75,000 clones, about 95% recorded once. Germline values: CDR1 SEHNR, CDR2 FQNEAQ (reference sequence). The CDR3 runs to 12 residues. Deletions cut 5 bases from V and 3 bases from J, with 7 bases between. This chain uses TRBV7-9 with TRBJ1-2; D is possibly TRBD1 (6 bases). The specimen sequenced was PBMCs. The sequence derives from a human donor in good health. Some clones in this sample may be carry-over from other donors' samples. CDR3 amino acids: CASSRTDYGYTF. As DNA, the CDR3 is TGTGCCAGCAGCCGGACAGACTATGGCTACACCTTC.